The rows below give T cell receptor beta chains drawn from one sample of a study of T cells in tuberculosis. Sequenced by immunoSEQ multiplex PCR; TCRdb stores in-frame clones only, minus some. The sample shows approximately 49,000 clones, 90% to 95% of them seen only once. Source: PBMCs, taken at tuberculosis diagnosis. The receptors originated from an adult with tuberculosis. CDR3s include the opening cysteine and the closing phenylalanine or tryptophan. D genes are given only for firm matches. Not all rows give a size; the values are once, few, many and, for expanded clones, a class.

TRBJ1-1	TRBV6-5	-	-	CASSWSGTVNTEAFF	TGTGCCAGCAGTTGGTCCGGGACTGTGAACACTGAAGCTTTCTTT
TRBJ1-6	TRBV7-8	TRBD1	-	CASSAGDSFNSPLHF	TGTGCCAGCAGCGCCGGGGACAGCTTCAATTCACCCCTCCACTTT
TRBJ2-1	TRBV7-3	-	-	CASSPSPGYNEQFF	TGTGCCAGCAGCCCCAGCCCCGGGTACAATGAGCAGTTCTTC
TRBJ1-1	TRBV11-3	-	-	CASSARRNTEAFF	TGTGCCAGCAGCGCCCGGAGGAACACTGAAGCTTTCTTT
TRBJ2-1	TRBV4-3	-	-	CASSQDPAGTYNEQFF	TGCGCCAGCAGCCAAGATCCGGCGGGGACGTACAATGAGCAGTTCTTC
TRBJ2-3	TRBV7-9	TRBD2	once	CASRLAAEDTQYF	TGTGCCAGCCGCCTAGCGGCCGAAGATACGCAGTATTTT
TRBJ2-3	TRBV19	TRBD2	-	CASSTTGTSPSAQYF	TGTGCCAGTAGTACCACCGGGACTAGCCCTTCGGCGCAGTATTTT
TRBJ2-1	TRBV14	-	few	CASSQVWEDQQFF	TGTGCCAGCAGCCAAGTCTGGGAGGACCAGCAGTTCTTC
TRBJ1-3	TRBV1	-	-	CTSTVGGLLPLSGNTIYF	TGCACCAGCACCGTCGGGGGACTTCTTCCCCTCTCTGGAAACACCATATATTTT
TRBJ2-2	TRBV6-1	-	-	CAGQLGTTGELFF	TGTGCCGGTCAACTAGGGACAACCGGGGAGCTGTTTTTT
TRBJ1-3	TRBV11-2	-	-	CASSPDSFSGNTIYF	TGTGCCAGCAGCCCGGACAGCTTCTCTGGAAACACCATATATTTT
TRBJ1-3	TRBV28	TRBD1	-	CASSSLVGTGEDKTGNTIYF	TGTGCCAGCAGCTCCTTAGTAGGGACAGGGGAAGATAAAACTGGAAACACCATATATTTT
TRBJ2-7	TRBV5-4	-	-	CASSLGAGAYEQYF	TGTGCCAGCAGCTTGGGCGCCGGTGCCTACGAGCAGTACTTC
TRBJ1-1	TRBV7-9	-	-	CASSEGSGGGTEAFF	TGTGCCAGCAGCGAGGGATCGGGAGGGGGCACTGAAGCTTTCTTT
TRBJ2-1	TRBV30	-	once	CAWSALSEQFF	TGTGCCTGGAGTGCCCTTTCTGAGCAGTTCTTC
TRBJ2-3	TRBV5-1	TRBD2	-	CASSLQLSGSTDTQYF	TGCGCCAGCAGCTTGCAACTTAGCGGGAGCACAGATACGCAGTATTTT
TRBJ1-1	TRBV25-1	TRBD1	-	CASSARQGARTEAFF	TGTGCCAGCAGTGCACGACAGGGGGCGCGTACTGAAGCTTTCTTT
TRBJ1-1	TRBV7-3	TRBD1	once	CASSLGQGTTEAFF	TGTGCCAGCAGCTTGGGACAGGGTACAACTGAAGCTTTCTTT
TRBJ2-3	TRBV9	-	-	CASSVQDTDTQYF	TGTGCCAGCAGCGTACAGGACACAGATACGCAGTATTTT
TRBJ2-7	TRBV20-1	TRBD1	once	CSAETGAEQYF	TGCAGTGCCGAGACAGGGGCCGAGCAGTACTTC
TRBJ1-3	TRBV7-9	-	-	CASSFRDSYSGNTIYF	TGTGCCAGCAGTTTTCGGGACTCATACTCTGGAAACACCATATATTTT
TRBJ1-2	TRBV7-6	TRBD1	-	CASSPRFGQGAYGYTF	TGTGCCAGCAGCCCCCGGTTCGGGCAGGGGGCTTATGGCTACACCTTC
TRBJ1-3	TRBV29-1	-	-	CSVRQVSGNTIYF	TGCAGCGTCCGACAGGTCTCTGGAAACACCATATATTTT
TRBJ1-2	TRBV5-1	TRBD1	-	CASSFETGPFNYGYTF	TGCGCCAGCAGCTTCGAGACAGGGCCCTTCAACTATGGCTACACCTTC
TRBJ1-1	TRBV4-3	TRBD1	once	CASSPEGATEAFF	TGCGCCAGCAGCCCCGAGGGGGCGACTGAAGCTTTCTTT
TRBJ2-5	TRBV10-3	-	-	CAITDRSEETQYF	TGTGCCATCACGGATCGTAGCGAAGAGACCCAGTACTTC
TRBJ2-1	TRBV30	-	-	CAWSTGFHAYNEQFF	TGTGCCTGGAGTACCGGGTTTCACGCCTACAATGAGCAGTTCTTC
TRBJ2-1	TRBV4-3	-	-	CASSQVGVGNEQFF	TGCGCCAGCAGCCAAGTCGGGGTTGGCAATGAGCAGTTCTTC
TRBJ2-5	TRBV19	TRBD2	-	CASKDSGVAGEGRETQYF	TGTGCCAGTAAGGATAGTGGGGTAGCGGGAGAAGGTCGGGAGACCCAGTACTTC
TRBJ1-1	TRBV10-3	TRBD1	once	CAINQGARTEAFF	TGTGCCATCAATCAGGGGGCTCGCACTGAAGCTTTCTTT
TRBJ2-7	TRBV30	TRBD1	-	CAWNRGQVYEQYF	TGTGCCTGGAACCGGGGACAGGTCTACGAGCAGTACTTC
TRBJ2-1	TRBV4-3	TRBD2	-	CASSQETSGSYNEQFF	TGCGCCAGCAGCCAAGAGACTAGCGGGAGCTACAATGAGCAGTTCTTC
TRBJ1-2	TRBV30	-	-	CAWDLRTQALTF	TGTGCCTGGGACTTAAGAACACAGGCGCTTACCTTC
TRBJ2-7	TRBV7-9	TRBD1	few	CASSASGQVREQYF	TGTGCCAGCAGCGCCTCGGGACAGGTACGAGAGCAGTACTTC
TRBJ2-1	TRBV7-6	TRBD2	-	CASSLIQREGGEQFF	TGTGCCAGCAGCTTAATACAGCGGGAGGGTGGTGAGCAGTTCTTC
TRBJ2-1	TRBV9	TRBD2	-	CASSARTTPGLGGSQFF	TGTGCCAGCAGCGCACGAACCACCCCGGGACTAGGAGGATCGCAGTTCTTC
TRBJ2-2	TRBV28	-	-	CASSLQGLNTGELFF	TGTGCCAGCAGTTTGCAGGGGTTGAACACCGGGGAGCTGTTTTTT
TRBJ1-1	TRBV2	TRBD1	-	CASSTGDTEAFF	TGTGCCAGCAGTACAGGGGACACTGAAGCTTTCTTT
TRBJ1-1	TRBV30	TRBD1	-	CAWIDRGQVTEAFF	TGTGCCTGGATTGACAGGGGGCAAGTCACTGAAGCTTTCTTT
TRBJ1-6	TRBV2	-	-	CASSTTGHNNSPLHF	TGTGCCAGCTCAACCACGGGACACAATAATTCACCCCTCCACTTT
TRBJ1-1	TRBV19	-	once	CASSTFRARTEAFF	TGTGCCAGTAGTACCTTCAGGGCGCGGACTGAAGCTTTCTTT
TRBJ2-7	TRBV7-8	TRBD2	-	CASSFSPSGRFYEQYF	TGTGCCAGCAGCTTTAGCCCTAGCGGGCGATTCTACGAGCAGTACTTC
TRBJ1-1	TRBV6-5	TRBD1	few	CASSYVGVGTGNEAFF	TGTGCCAGCAGTTACGTTGGAGTCGGGACAGGGAATGAAGCTTTCTTT
TRBJ2-7	TRBV6-1	TRBD1	-	CASSDSRDRGPEQYF	TGTGCCAGCAGTGATTCCCGGGACAGGGGCCCCGAGCAGTACTTC
TRBJ1-1	TRBV5-1	TRBD1	-	CASSAAGTGSTEAFF	TGCGCCAGCAGCGCCGCCGGGACAGGGAGCACTGAAGCTTTCTTT